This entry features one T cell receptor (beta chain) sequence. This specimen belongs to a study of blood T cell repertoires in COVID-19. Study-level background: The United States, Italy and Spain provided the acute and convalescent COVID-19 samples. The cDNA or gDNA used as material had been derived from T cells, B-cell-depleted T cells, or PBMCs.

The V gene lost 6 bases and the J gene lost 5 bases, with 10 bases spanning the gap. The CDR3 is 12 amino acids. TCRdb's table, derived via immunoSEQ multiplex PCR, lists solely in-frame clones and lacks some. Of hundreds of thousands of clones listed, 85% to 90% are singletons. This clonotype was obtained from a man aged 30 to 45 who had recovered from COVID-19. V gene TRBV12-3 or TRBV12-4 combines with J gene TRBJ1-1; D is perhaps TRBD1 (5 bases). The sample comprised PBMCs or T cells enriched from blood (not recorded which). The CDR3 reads CASSQGLTEAFF. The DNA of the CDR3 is TGTGCCAGCAGCCAGGGTCTGACTGAAGCTTTCTTT.